A selection of T cell receptor beta chains follows, all from one sample in a study of long-term antiretroviral therapy in people with HIV. Assay: immunoSEQ multiplex PCR; the TCRdb copy retains only in-frame clones and omits some. The table shows tens of thousands of clones, with around 85% occurring only once. The material sequenced was unsorted PBMCs, taken 3.3 years after starting antiretroviral therapy. The source of these receptors is a man aged 18 to 35 with HIV. Each CDR3 is given with its conserved first and last residue. D genes are given only for firm matches. The size entry is marked missing in some rows and otherwise reads once, few, many or a size class.

v_gene: TRBV10-3; j_gene: TRBJ2-7; d_gene: TRBD1; abundance: .; CDR3aa: CAISGSRTGDYEQYF; CDR3nt: TGTGCCATCAGTGGTAGCAGGACAGGGGACTACGAGCAGTACTTC
v_gene: TRBV7-8; j_gene: TRBJ1-3; d_gene: TRBD1; abundance: once; CDR3aa: CASSLYVRGSGNTIYF; CDR3nt: TGTGCCAGCAGCTTATACGTCAGGGGGTCTGGAAACACCATATATTTT
v_gene: TRBV2; j_gene: TRBJ1-1; d_gene: .; abundance: .; CDR3aa: CASSEAPGNTEAFF; CDR3nt: TGTGCCAGCAGTGAAGCTCCAGGGAACACTGAAGCTTTCTTT
v_gene: TRBV6-5; j_gene: TRBJ1-1; d_gene: .; abundance: .; CDR3aa: CASSYSIGIGTEAFF; CDR3nt: TGTGCCAGCAGTTACTCGATCGGCATTGGGACTGAAGCTTTCTTT
v_gene: TRBV5-4; j_gene: TRBJ2-1; d_gene: .; abundance: .; CDR3aa: CASSKGIQSSYNEQFF; CDR3nt: TGTGCCAGCAGCAAGGGAATCCAGAGCTCCTACAATGAGCAGTTCTTC
v_gene: TRBV15; j_gene: TRBJ1-2; d_gene: .; abundance: .; CDR3aa: CATSRRTRGGLDGYTF; CDR3nt: TGTGCCACCAGCAGAAGAACGAGGGGGGGGCTAGATGGCTACACCTTC
v_gene: TRBV7-9; j_gene: TRBJ1-1; d_gene: .; abundance: .; CDR3aa: CASSLVGLEGTEAFF; CDR3nt: TGTGCCAGCAGCTTGGTGGGGCTTGAGGGCACTGAAGCTTTCTTT
v_gene: TRBV15; j_gene: TRBJ2-3; d_gene: TRBD2; abundance: .; CDR3aa: CATSRDGLAASTDTQYF; CDR3nt: TGTGCCACCAGCAGGGACGGACTAGCAGCTAGCACAGATACGCAGTATTTT
v_gene: TRBV9; j_gene: TRBJ2-7; d_gene: TRBD1; abundance: few; CDR3aa: CASSVGETGAWEQYF; CDR3nt: TGTGCCAGCAGCGTAGGCGAGACAGGGGCCTGGGAGCAGTACTTC
v_gene: TRBV5-1; j_gene: TRBJ2-2; d_gene: .; abundance: .; CDR3aa: CASSLISRGNTGELFF; CDR3nt: TGCGCCAGCAGCTTGATTTCCAGGGGGAACACCGGGGAGCTGTTTTTT
v_gene: TRBV4-1; j_gene: TRBJ2-7; d_gene: .; abundance: .; CDR3aa: CASSQDLGDSYEQYF; CDR3nt: TGCGCCAGCAGCCAAGATCTGGGGGACTCCTACGAGCAGTACTTC
v_gene: TRBV9; j_gene: TRBJ1-3; d_gene: .; abundance: .; CDR3aa: CASSAQRGVEGNTIYF; CDR3nt: TGTGCCAGCAGCGCCCAGAGGGGGGTTGAAGGAAACACCATATATTTT
v_gene: TRBV21-1; j_gene: TRBJ1-5; d_gene: .; abundance: .; CDR3aa: CASRKSGDSPISNQPQHF; CDR3nt: TGTGCCAGCAGGAAAAGTGGGGACAGTCCGATTAGCAATCAGCCCCAGCATTTT
v_gene: TRBV4-1; j_gene: TRBJ2-7; d_gene: .; abundance: .; CDR3aa: CASSPKGPEETEQYF; CDR3nt: TGCGCCAGCAGCCCAAAGGGGCCAGAAGAGACCGAGCAGTACTTC
v_gene: TRBV4-2; j_gene: TRBJ1-1; d_gene: .; abundance: .; CDR3aa: CASSQATGSNTEAFF; CDR3nt: TGTGCCAGCAGCCAAGCCACAGGGTCGAACACTGAAGCTTTCTTT
v_gene: TRBV6-5; j_gene: TRBJ2-1; d_gene: TRBD1; abundance: .; CDR3aa: CATRQGARNEQFF; CDR3nt: TGTGCCACCCGACAGGGGGCTCGGAATGAGCAGTTCTTC
v_gene: TRBV11-1; j_gene: TRBJ2-7; d_gene: .; abundance: .; CDR3aa: CASSLLSGRHSYEQYF; CDR3nt: TGTGCCAGCAGCTTATTGAGCGGGCGACACTCCTACGAGCAGTACTTC
v_gene: TRBV29-1; j_gene: TRBJ1-1; d_gene: .; abundance: .; CDR3aa: CSVDRGGEGTEAFF; CDR3nt: TGCAGCGTTGACCGGGGAGGGGAGGGGACTGAAGCTTTCTTT
v_gene: TRBV5-8; j_gene: TRBJ2-1; d_gene: .; abundance: .; CDR3aa: CASSRRDKRHNEQFF; CDR3nt: TGTGCCAGCAGTCGCCGGGACAAGAGACACAATGAGCAGTTCTTC
v_gene: TRBV18; j_gene: TRBJ1-1; d_gene: .; abundance: .; CDR3aa: CASSQQSNTEAFF; CDR3nt: TGTGCCAGCTCACAGCAGTCGAACACTGAAGCTTTCTTT
v_gene: TRBV27; j_gene: TRBJ2-7; d_gene: TRBD2; abundance: once; CDR3aa: CASRASGFYEQYF; CDR3nt: TGTGCCAGCAGAGCTAGCGGCTTCTACGAGCAGTACTTC
v_gene: TRBV10-3; j_gene: TRBJ1-2; d_gene: .; abundance: .; CDR3aa: CAISKSPPPGYGYTF; CDR3nt: TGTGCCATCAGCAAAAGCCCGCCTCCTGGGTATGGCTACACCTTC
v_gene: TRBV6-5; j_gene: TRBJ2-7; d_gene: TRBD1; abundance: .; CDR3aa: CASSYRGQGADEQYF; CDR3nt: TGTGCCAGCAGTTACCGCGGACAGGGGGCAGACGAGCAGTACTTC
v_gene: TRBV18; j_gene: TRBJ1-1; d_gene: .; abundance: .; CDR3aa: CASHYLANTEAFF; CDR3nt: TGTGCCAGCCATTATCTAGCAAACACTGAAGCTTTCTTT
v_gene: TRBV21-1; j_gene: TRBJ2-3; d_gene: .; abundance: .; CDR3aa: CASSKYSTSPTDTQYF; CDR3nt: TGTGCCAGCAGCAAATACAGTACTTCCCCCACAGATACGCAGTATTTT
v_gene: TRBV28; j_gene: TRBJ1-2; d_gene: TRBD1; abundance: .; CDR3aa: CASSPPNRGNYGYTF; CDR3nt: TGTGCCAGCAGTCCTCCCAACAGGGGGAACTATGGCTACACCTTC
v_gene: TRBV6-5; j_gene: TRBJ2-7; d_gene: .; abundance: .; CDR3aa: CASSYSGSGYEQYF; CDR3nt: TGTGCCAGCAGTTACTCTGGCTCGGGATACGAGCAGTACTTC
v_gene: TRBV20-1; j_gene: TRBJ2-5; d_gene: .; abundance: .; CDR3aa: CSATQQETQYF; CDR3nt: TGCAGTGCCACTCAGCAAGAGACCCAGTACTTC
v_gene: TRBV6-4; j_gene: TRBJ2-6; d_gene: .; abundance: .; CDR3aa: CASSDFSGANVLTF; CDR3nt: TGTGCCAGCAGCGACTTTTCTGGGGCCAACGTCCTGACTTTC
v_gene: TRBV7-6; j_gene: TRBJ1-1; d_gene: .; abundance: .; CDR3aa: CASSLQENTEAFF; CDR3nt: TGTGCCAGCAGCTTACAGGAGAACACTGAAGCTTTCTTT
v_gene: TRBV7-6; j_gene: TRBJ2-5; d_gene: .; abundance: .; CDR3aa: CASSLDQETQYF; CDR3nt: TGTGCCAGCAGCTTAGACCAAGAGACCCAGTACTTC
v_gene: TRBV10-3; j_gene: TRBJ2-7; d_gene: .; abundance: once; CDR3aa: CAATRGREGYEQYF; CDR3nt: TGTGCCGCCACTAGAGGGCGGGAAGGCTACGAGCAGTACTTC
v_gene: TRBV19; j_gene: TRBJ2-7; d_gene: .; abundance: .; CDR3aa: CASRWSVYSYEQYF; CDR3nt: TGTGCCAGTAGGTGGTCGGTGTACTCCTACGAGCAGTACTTC
v_gene: TRBV29-1; j_gene: TRBJ1-4; d_gene: .; abundance: .; CDR3aa: CSVGVGSSINEKLFF; CDR3nt: TGCAGCGTTGGGGTGGGCAGCAGCATTAATGAAAAACTGTTTTTT
v_gene: TRBV5-1; j_gene: TRBJ2-3; d_gene: .; abundance: .; CDR3aa: CASSPGVVSTDTQYF; CDR3nt: TGCGCCAGCAGCCCGGGCGTGGTGAGCACAGATACGCAGTATTTT
v_gene: TRBV19; j_gene: TRBJ1-2; d_gene: .; abundance: .; CDR3aa: CASSLQVSNYGYTF; CDR3nt: TGTGCCAGTAGTCTACAGGTCTCTAACTATGGCTACACCTTC
v_gene: TRBV7-9; j_gene: TRBJ1-3; d_gene: .; abundance: .; CDR3aa: CASSHGGAATIYF; CDR3nt: TGTGCCAGCAGCCATGGGGGAGCAGCCACCATATATTTT
v_gene: TRBV6-5; j_gene: TRBJ2-7; d_gene: TRBD1; abundance: .; CDR3aa: CASSLLEDRDNEQYF; CDR3nt: TGTGCCAGCAGCCTACTCGAGGACAGGGACAACGAGCAGTACTTC
v_gene: TRBV9; j_gene: TRBJ1-5; d_gene: .; abundance: .; CDR3aa: CASSVSPGQPQHF; CDR3nt: TGTGCCAGCAGCGTATCCCCGGGTCAGCCCCAGCATTTT
v_gene: TRBV19; j_gene: TRBJ1-5; d_gene: TRBD1; abundance: medium-sized; CDR3aa: CASSIGYRGQQPQHF; CDR3nt: TGTGCCAGTAGTATCGGGTACAGGGGGCAACAGCCCCAGCATTTT
v_gene: TRBV29-1; j_gene: TRBJ1-2; d_gene: TRBD1; abundance: few; CDR3aa: CSARGQGNYGYTF; CDR3nt: TGCAGCGCTAGGGGACAGGGGAACTATGGCTACACCTTC
v_gene: TRBV15; j_gene: TRBJ1-2; d_gene: TRBD1; abundance: .; CDR3aa: CATSRDVQGADYGYTF; CDR3nt: TGTGCCACCAGCAGAGATGTACAGGGGGCGGACTATGGCTACACCTTC
v_gene: TRBV9; j_gene: TRBJ2-7; d_gene: TRBD1; abundance: .; CDR3aa: CASSVAGTGIEQYF; CDR3nt: TGTGCCAGCAGCGTAGCCGGGACAGGGATCGAGCAGTACTTC
v_gene: TRBV7-9; j_gene: TRBJ2-3; d_gene: TRBD1; abundance: .; CDR3aa: CASRIGQASTDTQYF; CDR3nt: TGTGCCAGCAGGATCGGACAGGCCAGTACAGATACGCAGTATTTT
v_gene: TRBV27; j_gene: TRBJ1-1; d_gene: .; abundance: .; CDR3aa: CASSPAGLGGEAFF; CDR3nt: TGTGCCAGCAGTCCCGCAGGGTTGGGGGGTGAAGCTTTCTTT
v_gene: TRBV9; j_gene: TRBJ1-5; d_gene: .; abundance: once; CDR3aa: CASSVAGANDQPQHF; CDR3nt: TGTGCCAGCAGCGTAGCAGGGGCAAATGATCAGCCCCAGCATTTT
v_gene: TRBV6-1; j_gene: TRBJ1-5; d_gene: .; abundance: few; CDR3aa: CASNPRPSDNQPQHF; CDR3nt: TGTGCCAGCAACCCACGGCCCAGCGACAATCAGCCCCAGCATTTT
v_gene: TRBV19; j_gene: TRBJ2-4; d_gene: TRBD2; abundance: .; CDR3aa: CASTGLAGTKNIQYF; CDR3nt: TGTGCCAGTACGGGGCTAGCGGGAACCAAAAACATTCAGTACTTC
v_gene: TRBV4-2; j_gene: TRBJ2-3; d_gene: .; abundance: .; CDR3aa: CASSLNPAGTDTQYF; CDR3nt: TGTGCCAGCAGCCTCAACCCCGCGGGCACAGATACGCAGTATTTT
v_gene: TRBV7-3; j_gene: TRBJ2-7; d_gene: TRBD2; abundance: .; CDR3aa: CASSLIRRAGGDEQYF; CDR3nt: TGTGCCAGCAGCTTAATTAGGAGGGCGGGAGGAGACGAGCAGTACTTC
v_gene: TRBV10-3; j_gene: TRBJ2-1; d_gene: .; abundance: .; CDR3aa: CATSMNEQFF; CDR3nt: TGTGCCACCTCCATGAATGAGCAGTTCTTC
v_gene: TRBV9; j_gene: TRBJ1-1; d_gene: .; abundance: once; CDR3aa: CASSVDPGGGFNTEAFF; CDR3nt: TGTGCCAGCAGCGTAGACCCCGGGGGCGGATTTAACACTGAAGCTTTCTTT
v_gene: TRBV28; j_gene: TRBJ2-1; d_gene: TRBD2; abundance: .; CDR3aa: CASSRAGGSYNEQFF; CDR3nt: TGTGCCAGCAGCAGAGCGGGAGGTTCCTACAATGAGCAGTTCTTC
v_gene: TRBV28; j_gene: TRBJ2-1; d_gene: TRBD1; abundance: .; CDR3aa: CASSLEGQGFNEQFF; CDR3nt: TGTGCCAGCAGTTTAGAGGGACAGGGATTCAATGAGCAGTTCTTC
v_gene: TRBV7-6; j_gene: TRBJ1-1; d_gene: .; abundance: .; CDR3aa: CASSLADGEENTEAFF; CDR3nt: TGTGCCAGCAGCTTAGCTGACGGGGAGGAGAACACTGAAGCTTTCTTT
v_gene: TRBV6-6; j_gene: TRBJ2-7; d_gene: .; abundance: .; CDR3aa: CASEDPSEGYEQYF; CDR3nt: TGTGCCAGCGAGGACCCTAGCGAAGGCTACGAGCAGTACTTC
v_gene: TRBV5-6; j_gene: TRBJ2-7; d_gene: .; abundance: .; CDR3aa: CASSLEGESYEQYF; CDR3nt: TGTGCCAGCAGCTTGGAGGGGGAATCCTACGAGCAGTACTTC
v_gene: TRBV13; j_gene: TRBJ2-2; d_gene: .; abundance: .; CDR3aa: CASSENTGELFF; CDR3nt: TGTGCCAGCAGCGAGAACACCGGGGAGCTGTTTTTT
v_gene: TRBV6-4; j_gene: TRBJ1-2; d_gene: TRBD1; abundance: .; CDR3aa: CASSDTWGQGNYGYTF; CDR3nt: TGTGCCAGCAGTGACACCTGGGGACAGGGGAACTATGGCTACACCTTC
v_gene: TRBV19; j_gene: TRBJ1-2; d_gene: .; abundance: .; CDR3aa: CASSISHTSYGYTF; CDR3nt: TGTGCCAGTAGTATTTCCCATACCTCCTATGGCTACACCTTC